This T cell receptor (beta chain) was captured in a study of cytomegalovirus exposure and HLA in healthy donors. Whole-study findings and limits: Clusters of TCRs from the first cohort tended to co-occur in the approximately 120 validation repertoires (as a later analysis found). Cytomegalovirus status was reportedly diagnosed by the classifier with high sensitivity and specificity.

Using immunoSEQ multiplex PCR, the repertoire was profiled, and TCRdb retains in-frame clones only, with some absent. The top ten hold under 13% of the sample, which has about 160,000 clones, around nine tenths seen once. Germline V gene data show CDR1 as SGHAT and CDR2 as FQNNGV. This CDR3 region has 14 residues. V shed 1 base and J 5 bases; nucleotides not matched to a gene: 4. On this clone: The antigen is unknown.

This receptor was identified in a woman aged 18-30 years in good health and CMV-seropositive. Specimen: PBMCs. The chain uses TRBV11-2 and TRBJ2-5; TRBD2 matches at 7 bases. In DNA, the CDR3 is TGTGCCAGCAGCTTAGGGGACTATCAGGAGACCCAGTACTTC. This translates into CASSLGDYQETQYF.